The clone carrying this T cell receptor beta chain appeared once. Its antigen remains unidentified. Focal radiation plus CTLA-4 blockade with ipilimumab was given to patients with chemo-refractory metastatic non-small-cell lung cancer. These data belong to a study of radiotherapy plus CTLA-4 blockade in lung cancer. Looking at the study overall: Disease control reached more than 25%, with objective responses in under 20%.

Germline V gives CDR1 MDHEN, CDR2 SYDVKM. V lost 10 bases to trimming and J lost 0 bases; unmatched junction nucleotides: 5. The CDR3 has 13 residues. General study points: Reports state that early shifts in blood T cell clones, with interferon-beta, best predicted response. Expansion of tumor-derived TCR clones was observed in blood after radiotherapy plus ipilimumab.

Using immunoSEQ multiplex PCR, the repertoire was profiled, and TCRdb retains in-frame clones only, with some absent. The repertoire consists of roughly 92,000 clones, with more than 75% occurring once and the leading ten covering more than 2%. The clonotype was recovered from a human donor with non-small cell lung cancer who had a partial response to radiotherapy plus ipilimumab. The sequencing used peripheral blood, collected from a patient treated with radiotherapy plus ipilimumab. The gene calls are TRBV28 and TRBJ1-1; 7 positions match TRBD1. In DNA, the CDR3 is TGTGCCATCGCGGGACAGTTGAACACTGAAGCTTTCTTT. It encodes CAIAGQLNTEAFF.